This paragraph covers one T cell receptor (beta chain) sequence. V dropped 2 bases and J dropped 4 bases, with 14 bases sitting between them. This CDR3 has 16 amino acids. CDR1 and CDR2 (germline): MNHEY, SVGAGI. Original processing methods: Reference gene primers were amplified, and this amplification served to estimate nucleated cell counts. Some clones are missing from TCRdb's copy, which holds only in-frame ones; the method was immunoSEQ multiplex PCR. Clone size and the V and J calls come from that table; the DNA yielded D and trimming. Counted here are over 70,000 clones, approximately 80% occurring once; the ten biggest clones make up roughly 7.3%. These data belong to a study of blood T cell repertoires in COVID-19. About the study: Donors in the United States, Italy and Spain gave samples during acute or convalescent COVID-19.

The chain carries TRBV6-5 and TRBJ2-2, with D possibly TRBD1 on 5 matching bases. Sequences were obtained from peripheral blood. The clonotype comes from a man in his sixties or seventies with acute or convalescent COVID-19. In nucleotides, the CDR3 is TGTGCCAGCAGTTACCAAGGAAGTCAGGGCACCGGGGAGCTGTTTTTT. Translated, it gives CASSYQGSQGTGELFF.